This T cell receptor beta chain was retrieved from a study of CD8 T cells in ankylosing spondylitis. Overall study results and limits: Significant enrichment of disease-linked clones was reportedly seen in matched ankylosing spondylitis synovial fluid. In reactive arthritis synovial fluid and blood, some motif variants had been reported before. Seemingly characteristic of ankylosing spondylitis blood was a TCR beta motif consisting of eight highly homologous variants. Researchers report that disease-linked clones proved CD8+ and relatively rare in peripheral blood.

Using quantitative 5'-RACE with molecular barcodes, the authors made TCR beta libraries. A single record per CDR3 protein comes from TCRdb applying MiXCR to the 5' RACE reads. The data hold tens of thousands of distinct CDR3 sequences, with 9% observed a single time. As for this clonotype: Its target is not known.

V shed 5 bases and J shed 3 bases, with 25 bases lying between them. CDR1 is KGHDR, CDR2 SFDVKD, per germline. The CDR3 has 19 amino acids. The sample comprised blood, either unsorted or a sorted T cell fraction (not recorded which). The clonotype originates from a male donor with ankylosing spondylitis. This chain links TRBV24-1 with TRBJ2-1; D might be TRBD2 (5 bases). The CDR3 nucleotides read TGTGCCACCAGTGTAGGCCTTCAAGCGGCTGAAGACTTCTACAATGAGCAGTTCTTC. Protein product: CATSVGLQAAEDFYNEQFF.